This T cell receptor beta chain was retrieved from a study of neurological immune-mediated disorders. Study-level points and caveats: There was no clinical or MRI feature that showed an association with the multiple sclerosis repertoire cluster. None of the CDR3 amino acid sequences in expanded clones turned up in more than one subject, which points to private repertoires in all groups. Grouping of repertoires by phylogeny put those of 18 of 34 multiple sclerosis patients into a single related-CDR3 cluster, a possible signature.

Time point indicated: longitudinal time-point 2. The CDR3 is made up of 14 amino acids. Germline lookup yields CDR1 SGHRS and CDR2 YFSETQ. The ends were cut back, 5 bases at V and 2 bases at J, with 12 bases in the middle. TCRdb passed the 5' RACE reads through MiXCR, listing each CDR3 protein once. The profile shows 65,000 to 85,000 distinct CDR3 sequences, approximately 6% of them singletons. This clonotype occurred many times. Its antigen remains unidentified. Sequenced sample: PBMCs. V is TRBV5-1 and J is TRBJ2-3, with D perhaps TRBD2 (6 bases). The clonotype comes from a woman aged 60-70 years with multiple sclerosis. The CDR3 loop is CASRGAGSTDTQYF. In DNA, the CDR3 is TGCGCCAGCAGAGGGGCGGGGTCCACAGATACGCAGTATTTT. Drawing the rest from reference TRBV5-1 and TRBJ2-3, the complete variable domain is KAGVTQTPRYLIKTRGQQVTLSCSPISGHRSVSWYQQTPGQGLQFLFEYFSETQRNKGNFPGRFSGRQFSNSRSEMNVSTLELGDSALYLCASRGAGSTDTQYFGPGTRLTVL.